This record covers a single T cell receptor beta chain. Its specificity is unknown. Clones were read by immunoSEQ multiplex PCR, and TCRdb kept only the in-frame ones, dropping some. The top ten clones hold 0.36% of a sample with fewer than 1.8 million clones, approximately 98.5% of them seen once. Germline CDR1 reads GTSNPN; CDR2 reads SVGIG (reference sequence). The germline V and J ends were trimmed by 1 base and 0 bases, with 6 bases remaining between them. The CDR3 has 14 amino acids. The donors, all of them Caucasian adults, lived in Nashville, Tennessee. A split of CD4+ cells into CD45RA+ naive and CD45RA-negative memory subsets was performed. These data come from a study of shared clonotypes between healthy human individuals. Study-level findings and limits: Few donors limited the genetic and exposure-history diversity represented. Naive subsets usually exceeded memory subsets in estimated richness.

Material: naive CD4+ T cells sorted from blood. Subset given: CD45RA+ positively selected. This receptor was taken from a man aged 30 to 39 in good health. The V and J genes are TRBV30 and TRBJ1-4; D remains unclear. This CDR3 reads CAWSGSSTNEKLFF. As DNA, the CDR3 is TGTGCCTGGAGTGGGAGTTCAACTAATGAAAAACTGTTTTTT.